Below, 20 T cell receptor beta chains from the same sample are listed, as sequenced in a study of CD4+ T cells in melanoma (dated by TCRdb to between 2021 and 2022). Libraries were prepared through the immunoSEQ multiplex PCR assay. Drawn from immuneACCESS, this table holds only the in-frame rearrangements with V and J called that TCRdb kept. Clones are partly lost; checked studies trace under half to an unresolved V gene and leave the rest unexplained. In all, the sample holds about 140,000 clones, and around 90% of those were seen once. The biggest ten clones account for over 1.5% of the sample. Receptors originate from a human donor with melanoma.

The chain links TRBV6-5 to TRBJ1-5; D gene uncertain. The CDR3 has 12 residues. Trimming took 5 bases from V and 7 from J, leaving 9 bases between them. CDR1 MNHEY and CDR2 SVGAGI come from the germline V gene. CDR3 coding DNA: TGTGCCAGCAGTCGCAGAGGCCAGCCCCAGCATTTT. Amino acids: CASSRRGQPQHF.

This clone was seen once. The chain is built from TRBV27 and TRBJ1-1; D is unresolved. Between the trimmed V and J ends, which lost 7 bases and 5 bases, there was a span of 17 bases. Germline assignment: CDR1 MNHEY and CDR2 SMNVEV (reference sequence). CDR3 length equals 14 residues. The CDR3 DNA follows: TGTGCCAGCACTCCGGCGGGGAGGAGGACTGAAGCTTTCTTT. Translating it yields CASTPAGRRTEAFF.

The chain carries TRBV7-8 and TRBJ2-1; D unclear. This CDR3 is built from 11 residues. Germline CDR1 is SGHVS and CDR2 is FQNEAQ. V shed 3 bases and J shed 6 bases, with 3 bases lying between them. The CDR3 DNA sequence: TGTGCCAGCAGCTTGTCCAATGAGCAGTTCTTC. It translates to CASSLSNEQFF.

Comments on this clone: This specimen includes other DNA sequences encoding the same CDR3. The CDR3 nucleotides are TGCGCCAGCAGCTTGGACGGTTCGGGGCAGCCCCAGCATTTT. Translation gives CASSLDGSGQPQHF. The V call is TRBV5-1, the J call TRBJ1-5, with D unresolved. V was clipped by 0 bases and J by 7 bases, with 11 bases between them. The CDR3 contains 14 residues. Germline lookup yields CDR1 SGHRS and CDR2 YFSETQ.

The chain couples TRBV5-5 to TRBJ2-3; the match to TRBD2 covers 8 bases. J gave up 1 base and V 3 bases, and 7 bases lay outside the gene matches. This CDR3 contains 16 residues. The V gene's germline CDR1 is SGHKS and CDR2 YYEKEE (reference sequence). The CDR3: CASSSTPGGGTDTQYF. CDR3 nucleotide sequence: TGTGCCAGCAGCTCTACGCCGGGGGGGGGCACAGATACGCAGTATTTT.

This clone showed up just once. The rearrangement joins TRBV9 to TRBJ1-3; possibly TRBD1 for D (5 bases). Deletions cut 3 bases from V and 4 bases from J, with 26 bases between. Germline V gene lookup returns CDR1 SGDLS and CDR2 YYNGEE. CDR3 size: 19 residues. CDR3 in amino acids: CASSAPGFPGTLAGNTIYF. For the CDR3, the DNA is TGTGCCAGCAGCGCTCCGGGGTTCCCGGGGACCCTGGCCGGAAACACCATATATTTT.

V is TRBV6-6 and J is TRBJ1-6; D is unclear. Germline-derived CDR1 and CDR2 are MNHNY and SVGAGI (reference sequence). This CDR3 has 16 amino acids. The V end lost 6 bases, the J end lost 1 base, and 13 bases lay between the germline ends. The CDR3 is CASRGSSGSYNSPLHF. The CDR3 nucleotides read TGTGCCAGCAGGGGATCCTCGGGGTCCTATAATTCACCCCTCCACTTT.

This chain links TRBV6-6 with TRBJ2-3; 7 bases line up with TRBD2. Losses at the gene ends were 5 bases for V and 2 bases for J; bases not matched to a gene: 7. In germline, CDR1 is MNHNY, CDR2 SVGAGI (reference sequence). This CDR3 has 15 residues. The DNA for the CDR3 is TGTGCCAGCAGTCCTAGCGGAAGGCTCACAGATACGCAGTATTTT. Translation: CASSPSGRLTDTQYF.

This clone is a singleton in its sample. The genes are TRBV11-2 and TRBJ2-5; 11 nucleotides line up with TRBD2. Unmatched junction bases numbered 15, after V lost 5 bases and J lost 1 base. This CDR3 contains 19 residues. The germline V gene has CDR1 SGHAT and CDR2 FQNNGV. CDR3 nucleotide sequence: TGTGCCAGCAGCCCTTCGGTACTAGCGGGGGTTCACCCCCAAGAGACCCAGTACTTC. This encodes CASSPSVLAGVHPQETQYF.

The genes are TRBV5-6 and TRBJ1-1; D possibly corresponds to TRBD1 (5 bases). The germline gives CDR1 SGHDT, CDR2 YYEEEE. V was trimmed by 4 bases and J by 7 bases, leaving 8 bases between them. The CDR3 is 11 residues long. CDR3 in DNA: TGTGCCAGCAGCGGGGGGATTGAAGCTTTCTTT. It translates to CASSGGIEAFF.

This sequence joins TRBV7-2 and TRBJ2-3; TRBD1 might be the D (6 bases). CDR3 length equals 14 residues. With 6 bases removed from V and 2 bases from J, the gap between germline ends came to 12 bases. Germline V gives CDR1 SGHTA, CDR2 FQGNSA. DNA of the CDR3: TGTGCCAGCAGAGAGGACAGATACACAGATACGCAGTATTTT. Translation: CASREDRYTDTQYF.

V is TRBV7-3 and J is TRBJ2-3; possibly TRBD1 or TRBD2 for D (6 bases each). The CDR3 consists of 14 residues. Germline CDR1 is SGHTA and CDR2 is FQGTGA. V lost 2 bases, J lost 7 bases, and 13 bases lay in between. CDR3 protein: CASSLGGLINTQYF. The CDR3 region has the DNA TGTGCCAGCAGCTTAGGGGGGCTGATCAATACGCAGTATTTT.

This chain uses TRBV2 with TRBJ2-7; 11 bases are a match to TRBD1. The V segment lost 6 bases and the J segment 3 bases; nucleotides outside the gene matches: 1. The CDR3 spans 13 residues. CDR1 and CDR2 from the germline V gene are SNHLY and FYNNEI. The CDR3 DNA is TGTGCCAGCAGCGGGACAGGGGGCTACGAGCAGTACTTC. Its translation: CASSGTGGYEQYF.

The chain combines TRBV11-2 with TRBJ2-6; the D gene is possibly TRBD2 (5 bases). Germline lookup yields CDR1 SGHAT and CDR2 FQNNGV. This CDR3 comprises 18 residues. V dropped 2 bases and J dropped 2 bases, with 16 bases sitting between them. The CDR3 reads CASSLLLPGSAGANVLTF. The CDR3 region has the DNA TGTGCCAGCAGCTTACTCCTCCCGGGAAGTGCTGGGGCCAACGTCCTGACTTTC.

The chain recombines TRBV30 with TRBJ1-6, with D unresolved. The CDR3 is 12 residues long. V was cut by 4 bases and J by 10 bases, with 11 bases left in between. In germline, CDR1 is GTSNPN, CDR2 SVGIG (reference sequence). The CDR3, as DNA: TGTGCCTGGAATGGGGATTTATCACCCCTCCACTTT. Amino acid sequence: CAWNGDLSPLHF. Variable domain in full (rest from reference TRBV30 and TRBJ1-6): SQTIHQWPATLVQPVGSPLSLECTVEGTSNPNLYWYRQAAGRGLQLLFYSVGIGQISSEVPQNLSASRPQDRQFILSSKKLLLSDSGFYLCAWNGDLSPLHFGNGTRLTVT.

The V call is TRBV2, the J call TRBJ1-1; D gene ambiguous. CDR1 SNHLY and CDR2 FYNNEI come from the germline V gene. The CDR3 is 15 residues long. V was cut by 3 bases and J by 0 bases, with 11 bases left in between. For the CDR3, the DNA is TGTGCCAGCAGTGATGGGAGTATAATGAACACTGAAGCTTTCTTT. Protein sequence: CASSDGSIMNTEAFF.

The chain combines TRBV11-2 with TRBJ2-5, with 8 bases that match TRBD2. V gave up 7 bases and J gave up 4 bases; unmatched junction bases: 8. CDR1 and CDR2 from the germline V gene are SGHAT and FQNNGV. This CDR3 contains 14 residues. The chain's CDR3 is CASIPPGLGETQYF. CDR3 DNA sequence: TGTGCCAGCATTCCTCCGGGACTAGGAGAGACCCAGTACTTC. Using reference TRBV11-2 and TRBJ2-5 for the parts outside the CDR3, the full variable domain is EAGVAQSPRYKIIEKRQSVAFWCNPISGHATLYWYQQILGQGPKLLIQFQNNGVVDDSQLPKDRFSAERLKGVDSTLKIQPAKLEDSAVYLCASIPPGLGETQYFGPGTRLLVL.

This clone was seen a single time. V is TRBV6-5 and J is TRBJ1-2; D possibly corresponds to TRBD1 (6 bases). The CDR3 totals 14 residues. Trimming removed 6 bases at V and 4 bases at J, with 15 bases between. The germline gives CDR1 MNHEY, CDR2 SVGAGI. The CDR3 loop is CASRAGQSLYGYTF. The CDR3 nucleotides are TGTGCCAGCAGGGCCGGACAGTCCCTCTATGGCTACACCTTC.

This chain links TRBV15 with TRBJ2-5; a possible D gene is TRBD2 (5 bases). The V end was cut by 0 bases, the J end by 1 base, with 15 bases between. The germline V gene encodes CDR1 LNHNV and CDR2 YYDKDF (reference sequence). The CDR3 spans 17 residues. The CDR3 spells CATSRDINRGSQETQYF. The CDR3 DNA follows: TGTGCCACCAGCAGAGATATCAATCGGGGTTCCCAAGAGACCCAGTACTTC. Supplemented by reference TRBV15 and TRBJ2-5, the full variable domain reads DAMVIQNPRYQVTQFGKPVTLSCSQTLNHNVMYWYQQKSSQAPKLLFHYYDKDFNNEADTPDNFQSRRPNTSFCFLDIRSPGLGDTAMYLCATSRDINRGSQETQYFGPGTRLLVL.

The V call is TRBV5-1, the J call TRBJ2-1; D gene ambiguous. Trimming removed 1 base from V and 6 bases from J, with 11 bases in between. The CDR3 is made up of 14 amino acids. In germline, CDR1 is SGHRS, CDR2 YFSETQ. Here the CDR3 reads CASSLTRGGNEQFF. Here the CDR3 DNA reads TGCGCCAGCAGCTTGACTCGAGGTGGCAATGAGCAGTTCTTC.